This is a list of T cell receptor beta chains from one sample in a study of blood T cell repertoires in COVID-19. Using immunoSEQ multiplex PCR, the repertoire was profiled, and TCRdb retains in-frame clones only, with some absent. There are tens of thousands of clones in the sample; 65% to 85% occur only once, and roughly 4.2% lies in the top ten. Sequenced input: peripheral blood. Receptors were obtained from a woman aged 55-69 years with acute or convalescent COVID-19. Both conserved end residues are trimmed from each CDR3. Fields, in order: V gene, CDR3 length, J gene, CDR3 protein.

TRBV29-1,9,TRBJ1-2,SRDRNYGYT
TRBV12-3/TRBV12-4,11,TRBJ1-3,ASTFSLLGTIY
TRBV5-5,13,TRBJ2-3,ASRSGLAGTDTQY
TRBV10-3,11,TRBJ1-3,AITDRGGNTIY
TRBV4-1,13,TRBJ2-7,ASSQDGTVFYEQY
TRBV6-5,11,TRBJ1-1,ASVFSSGTEAF
TRBV5-1,15,TRBJ2-3,ASSLPGLAGGTDTQY
TRBV7-6,12,TRBJ1-3,ASSLSQGAYTIY
TRBV5-8,13,TRBJ1-2,ASSTGQGASYGYT
TRBV28,14,TRBJ1-1,ASSPIPGQTNTEAF
TRBV10-3,11,TRBJ2-5,AIGTGPQETQY
TRBV30,11,TRBJ1-2,ALSVGQGWSYT
TRBV9,13,TRBJ2-1,ASSTTSGGYNEQF
TRBV24-1,13,TRBJ1-2,ATSDYPGQGDGYT
TRBV7-8,10,TRBJ1-1,ASSRGTGGAF
TRBV10-3,14,TRBJ2-5,AISEGTGGLQETQY
TRBV4-1,12,TRBJ1-2,ASSAPGQGYGYT
TRBV5-6,13,TRBJ1-1,ASNLETEMNTEAF
TRBV24-1,13,TRBJ1-5,ATSAGSGSNQPQH
TRBV30,9,TRBJ1-2,AWSLQGGYT
TRBV4-1,13,TRBJ2-7,ASSQDYRASYEQY
TRBV6-5,11,TRBJ2-5,ASSYGTGETQY
TRBV24-1,10,TRBJ1-1,ATSDQNTEAF
TRBV5-1,13,TRBJ1-5,ASRESGQSNQPQH
TRBV5-5,13,TRBJ2-1,ASSLDRGRANEQF
TRBV5-6,13,TRBJ2-5,ASSLKGAGQETQY